This passage covers 2 T cell receptor beta chains from one sample sequenced in a study of shared clonotypes between healthy human individuals. The protocol was immunoSEQ multiplex PCR, while the TCRdb copy is restricted to in-frame clones and leaves out a portion. Of nearly 600,000 clones in the sample, roughly 95% were seen once. Terminally differentiated effector memory CD45RA+ cells were excluded by CCR7 positive selection of CD45RO-negative cells. Sequencing was performed on naive CD8+ T cells sorted from blood. The source is a woman aged 25 to 39 in good health.

CDR3 coding DNA: TGCAGCGCCCGACAGGGCTCTGGAAACACCATATATTTT. It specifies CSARQGSGNTIYF. This chain connects TRBV29-1 to TRBJ1-3; TRBD1 matches 7 bases. The CDR3 sequence is 13 residues long. The germline V gene encodes CDR1 SQVTM and CDR2 ANQGSEA. V gave up 7 bases and J gave up 0 bases; unmatched junction bases: 3. Filled out from reference TRBV29-1 and TRBJ1-3, the complete variable domain reads SAVISQKPSRDICQRGTSLTIQCQVDSQVTMMFWYRQQPGQSLTLIATANQGSEATYESGFVIDKFPISRPNLTFSTLTVSNMSPEDSSIYLCSARQGSGNTIYFGEGSWLTVV.

This clone was counted a single time. The chain joins TRBV28 to TRBJ2-3; D ambiguous. V was cut by 5 bases and J by 6 bases, with 15 bases left in between. The CDR3 extends over 14 amino acids. Germline V lookup: CDR1 MDHEN, CDR2 SYDVKM. The CDR3 DNA sequence: TGTGCCAGCAGTCCCCGGGCCCTCGGTGATACGCAGTATTTT. Encoded protein: CASSPRALGDTQYF.